The 20 T cell receptor beta chains below come from one sample, sequenced in a study of T cell responses to AZD1222 COVID-19 vaccine. Sequencing used immunoSEQ multiplex PCR; TCRdb keeps in-frame clones, though not all of them. The repertoire holds approximately 76,000 clones, with around 88% as singletons. The material sequenced was peripheral blood, taken on day 0 of AZD1222 vaccination. These TCRs come from an adult in good health.

V usage is TRBV4-3 and J usage is TRBJ1-5; no firm D call. V lost 0 bases and J 3 bases, leaving 9 bases between the germline ends. CDR1 is LGHNA and CDR2 is YSLEER in the germline V gene. The CDR3 sequence is 15 residues long. CDR3 region: CASSQDTGYNQPQHF. CDR3 sequence (DNA): TGCGCCAGCAGCCAAGATACGGGGTACAATCAGCCCCAGCATTTT.

The chain links TRBV29-1 to TRBJ1-1; no firm D call. This CDR3 contains 9 residues. The ends were cut back, 4 bases at V and 10 bases at J, with 7 bases in the middle. Germline assignment: CDR1 SQVTM and CDR2 ANQGSEA. The CDR3 sequence: CSVGTRAFF. As DNA, the CDR3 is TGCAGCGTTGGGACTCGAGCTTTCTTT. The variable domain in full, completed from reference TRBV29-1 and TRBJ1-1, reads SAVISQKPSRDICQRGTSLTIQCQVDSQVTMMFWYRQQPGQSLTLIATANQGSEATYESGFVIDKFPISRPNLTFSTLTVSNMSPEDSSIYLCSVGTRAFFGQGTRLTVV.

The chain has TRBV7-2 and TRBJ2-7; D perhaps matches TRBD2 (6 bases). V was cut by 0 bases and J by 2 bases, with 11 bases left in between. Germline CDR1 and CDR2: SGHTA and FQGNSA. CDR3 length: 15 amino acids. This chain's CDR3 is CASSLARRDPYEQYF. The CDR3 region has the DNA TGTGCCAGCAGCTTAGCAAGGCGGGATCCCTACGAGCAGTACTTC.

The chain combines TRBV19 with TRBJ2-2; 7 nucleotides align to TRBD1. After removal of 5 bases from V and 3 bases from J, the junction contained 6 bases not matched to a gene. The CDR3 is 15 residues long. Germline CDR1 is LNHDA and CDR2 is SQIVND (reference sequence). The CDR3 here is CASSLGQTYTGELFF. The CDR3 DNA follows: TGTGCCAGTAGTCTGGGACAGACATACACCGGGGAGCTGTTTTTT.

This chain links TRBV14 with TRBJ2-6, with a possible D match to TRBD1 (6 bases). This CDR3 has 12 amino acids. Looked up from germline, CDR1 is SGHDN and CDR2 is FVKESK. Deletions cut 4 bases from V and 12 bases from J, with 10 bases between. The CDR3 sequence: CASSRDTRVLTF. Written as DNA, the CDR3 is TGTGCCAGCAGCCGGGACACCCGCGTCCTGACTTTC.

The genes are TRBV5-1 and TRBJ2-3; 14 bases fit TRBD2. V lost 5 bases to trimming and J lost 5 bases; unmatched junction nucleotides: 7. The CDR3 has 16 amino acids. Germline CDR1 and CDR2: SGHRS and YFSETQ. CDR3 loop: CASSSRLAGGVDTQYF. Written as DNA, the CDR3 is TGCGCCAGCAGTTCTAGACTAGCGGGAGGGGTAGATACGCAGTATTTT.

This chain uses TRBV28 with TRBJ2-2, with TRBD1 identical over 11 bases. The CDR3 spans 15 residues. Unmatched junction bases numbered 3, after V lost 4 bases and J lost 5 bases. Looked up from germline, CDR1 is MDHEN and CDR2 is SYDVKM. The DNA for the CDR3 is TGTGCCAGCAGTTCGGGACAGGGGGAGACCGGGGAGCTGTTTTTT. As protein: CASSSGQGETGELFF.

About this clone: The same CDR3 also results from other DNA sequences found in this sample. The chain carries TRBV18 and TRBJ1-1; D remains ambiguous. Looked up from germline, CDR1 is KGHSH and CDR2 is LQKENI. The CDR3 runs to 13 residues. V was cut by 0 bases and J by 2 bases, with 4 bases left in between. Here the CDR3 DNA reads TGTGCCAGCTCACCACCGGGAAACACTGAAGCTTTCTTT. This encodes CASSPPGNTEAFF.

This clone appeared a single time. V is TRBV19 and J is TRBJ2-7; D may be TRBD2 (6 bases). Germline V CDR1 and CDR2: LNHDA, SQIVND (reference sequence). V lost 9 bases and J 2 bases, leaving 11 bases between the germline ends. CDR3 size: 12 residues. CDR3: CARRDGAYEQYF. The CDR3 DNA reads as TGTGCCAGGCGGGACGGTGCCTACGAGCAGTACTTC.

The chain employs TRBV4-1 and TRBJ2-2, with D unresolved. CDR1 and CDR2 from the germline V gene are MGHRA and YSYEKL. The CDR3 consists of 12 residues. V shed 4 bases and J shed 3 bases, with 3 bases lying between them. The CDR3 nucleotides read TGCGCCAGCAGCCGGCACACCGGGGAGCTGTTTTTT. It yields the protein CASSRHTGELFF.

This chain connects TRBV27 to TRBJ2-7; tentatively, D is TRBD1 (6 bases). V lost 8 bases, J lost 0 bases, and 17 bases lay in between. Germline values: CDR1 MNHEY, CDR2 SMNVEV (reference sequence). CDR3 size: 15 residues. CDR3 nucleotides: TGTGCCAGCGGAGCCGGGACATCTAGCTCCTACGAGCAGTACTTC. This encodes CASGAGTSSSYEQYF.

The chain links TRBV7-3 to TRBJ2-1; D unclear. The CDR3 extends over 13 amino acids. Trimming cost V 2 bases and J 5 bases, with 7 bases left between them. Per the germline V gene, CDR1 is SGHTA and CDR2 is FQGTGA. Here the CDR3 reads CASSLLANNEQFF. The CDR3 coding sequence is TGTGCCAGCAGCTTATTGGCTAACAATGAGCAGTTCTTC.

The chain employs TRBV28 and TRBJ2-1; 8 bases line up with TRBD2. Germline CDR1 MDHEN, CDR2 SYDVKM. Trimming took 3 bases from V and 4 from J; bases not matched to a gene: 14. This CDR3 has 18 residues. DNA for the CDR3: TGTGCCAGCAGTTTTTCACTTACGGGAGGGCCGGGTTACAATGAGCAGTTCTTC. As protein: CASSFSLTGGPGYNEQFF. The complete variable domain, with remaining parts taken from reference TRBV28 and TRBJ2-1, reads DVKVTQSSRYLVKRTGEKVFLECVQDMDHENMFWYRQDPGLGLRLIYFSYDVKMKEKGDIPEGYSVSREKKERFSLILESASTNQTSMYLCASSFSLTGGPGYNEQFFGPGTRLTVL.

This clone was picked up a small number of times. This chain uses TRBV6-5 with TRBJ1-2; a possible D gene is TRBD1 (6 bases). This CDR3 is 15 amino acids long. V lost 5 bases, J lost 0 bases, and 13 bases lay in between. Germline CDR1 reads MNHEY; CDR2 reads SVGAGI. This CDR3 is CASSPRRTANYGYTF. CDR3 bases: TGTGCCAGCAGTCCCCGCCGGACAGCTAACTATGGCTACACCTTC.

The rearrangement uses TRBV14 and TRBJ1-1, with D hard to call. V lost 1 base, J lost 1 base, and 13 bases lay in between. This CDR3 is 16 amino acids long. CDR1 and CDR2 from the germline V gene are SGHDN and FVKESK. CDR3 residues: CASSQVLGIRNTEAFF. For the CDR3, the DNA is TGTGCCAGCAGCCAAGTTTTGGGGATCAGGAACACTGAAGCTTTCTTT.

The CDR3 DNA follows: TGTGCCAGCAGCGCAAATATAGTGGGCTACGAGCAGTACTTC. This gives the protein CASSANIVGYEQYF. V is TRBV7-2 and J is TRBJ2-7; D gene unclear. V lost 5 bases and J lost 3, with 14 bases in between. CDR3 size: 14 residues. Per the germline V gene, CDR1 is SGHTA and CDR2 is FQGNSA.

The chain is built from TRBV5-1 and TRBJ2-7; 7 positions match TRBD1. The CDR3 totals 15 residues. CDR1 SGHRS and CDR2 YFSETQ come from the germline V gene. J gave up 3 bases and V 4 bases, and 10 bases lay outside the gene matches. The CDR3: CASSNRTGQLYEQYF. Here the CDR3 DNA reads TGCGCCAGCAGCAATCGGACAGGCCAACTCTACGAGCAGTACTTC.

This sequence joins TRBV27 and TRBJ1-1; perhaps TRBD1 as D (5 bases). The germline gives CDR1 MNHEY, CDR2 SMNVEV (reference sequence). The CDR3 is made up of 13 amino acids. Trimming took off 4 bases at V and 8 bases at J, with 14 bases between the two ends. CDR3 DNA: TGTGCCAGCAGTTCCCCCCTGGGGGAAGAAGCTTTCTTT. Residues: CASSSPLGEEAFF.

The rearrangement joins TRBV28 to TRBJ2-7; D not resolved. Trimming shortened V by 3 bases and J by 10 bases, and 22 bases separated the two germline ends. CDR1 is MDHEN, CDR2 SYDVKM, per germline. The CDR3 consists of 15 residues. This CDR3 reads CASSFEISLLTRQYF. The CDR3, as DNA: TGTGCCAGCAGTTTCGAGATTTCCCTTTTGACGCGTCAGTACTTC.

The chain links TRBV5-1 to TRBJ2-3, with D unclear. The V gene's germline CDR1 is SGHRS and CDR2 YFSETQ. Trimming took 5 bases from V and 1 from J, leaving 8 bases between them. This CDR3 comprises 13 residues. CDR3 sequence reads: CASSGPGTDTQYF. CDR3 bases: TGCGCCAGCAGTGGTCCGGGCACAGATACGCAGTATTTT.